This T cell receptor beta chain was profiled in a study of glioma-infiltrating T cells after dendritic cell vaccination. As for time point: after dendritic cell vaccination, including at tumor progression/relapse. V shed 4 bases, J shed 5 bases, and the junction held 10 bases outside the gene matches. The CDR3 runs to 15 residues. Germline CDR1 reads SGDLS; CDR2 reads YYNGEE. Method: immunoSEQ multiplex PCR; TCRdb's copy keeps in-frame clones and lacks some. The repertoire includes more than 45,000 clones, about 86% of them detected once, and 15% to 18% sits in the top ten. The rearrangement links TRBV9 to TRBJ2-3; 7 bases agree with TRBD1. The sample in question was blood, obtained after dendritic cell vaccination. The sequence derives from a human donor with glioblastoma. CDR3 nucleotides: TGTGCCAGCAGCCCCCGGCAGGGGGTGCAAGATACGCAGTATTTT. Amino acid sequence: CASSPRQGVQDTQYF. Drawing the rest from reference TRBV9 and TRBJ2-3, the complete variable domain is DSGVTQTPKHLITATGQRVTLRCSPRSGDLSVYWYQQSLDQGLQFLIQYYNGEERAKGNILERFSAQQFPDLHSELNLSSLELGDSALYFCASSPRQGVQDTQYFGPGTRLTVL.